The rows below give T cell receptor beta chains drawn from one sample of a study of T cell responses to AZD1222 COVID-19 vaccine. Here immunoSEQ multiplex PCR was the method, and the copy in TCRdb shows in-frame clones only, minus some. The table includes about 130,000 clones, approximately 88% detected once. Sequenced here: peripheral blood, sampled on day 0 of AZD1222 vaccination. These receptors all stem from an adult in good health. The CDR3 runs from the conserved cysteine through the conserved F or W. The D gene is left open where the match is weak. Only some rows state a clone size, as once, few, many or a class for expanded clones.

CDR3 protein: CASSSDSGANTGELFF; CDR3 DNA: TGTGCCAGCAGCTCAGATAGCGGGGCGAACACCGGGGAGCTGTTTTTT; D gene: TRBD2; clone size: -; J gene: TRBJ2-2; V gene: TRBV3-1/TRBV3-2
CDR3 protein: CAWSVLRGEKLFF; CDR3 DNA: TGTGCCTGGAGTGTATTGAGAGGGGAAAAACTGTTTTTT; D gene: -; clone size: -; J gene: TRBJ1-4; V gene: TRBV30
CDR3 protein: CASSETGTASNSPLHF; CDR3 DNA: TGTGCCAGCAGTGAGACCGGGACGGCGTCTAATTCACCCCTCCACTTT; D gene: -; clone size: -; J gene: TRBJ1-6; V gene: TRBV6-1
CDR3 protein: CARGVLTQGGDGYTF; CDR3 DNA: TGTGCCAGGGGAGTCTTGACCCAGGGAGGGGATGGCTACACCTTC; D gene: -; clone size: -; J gene: TRBJ1-2; V gene: TRBV27
CDR3 protein: CASSDSNRPTDTQYF; CDR3 DNA: TGTGCCAGCAGTGACTCGAACAGGCCCACAGATACGCAGTATTTT; D gene: -; clone size: -; J gene: TRBJ2-3; V gene: TRBV6-4
CDR3 protein: CASSRLFTSPYEQYF; CDR3 DNA: TGTGCCAGTAGTCGACTGTTCACTAGTCCCTACGAGCAGTACTTC; D gene: -; clone size: -; J gene: TRBJ2-7; V gene: TRBV19
CDR3 protein: CASSLGGALGYTF; CDR3 DNA: TGTGCCAGCAGCCTAGGAGGGGCGTTGGGCTACACCTTC; D gene: -; clone size: -; J gene: TRBJ1-2; V gene: TRBV28
CDR3 protein: CASSSDTSSYNSPLHF; CDR3 DNA: TGTGCCAGCAGTTCCGACACGAGCTCCTATAATTCACCCCTCCACTTT; D gene: -; clone size: -; J gene: TRBJ1-6; V gene: TRBV6-5
CDR3 protein: CASSYFAGNTGELFF; CDR3 DNA: TGTGCCAGCAGTTACTTCGCGGGGAACACCGGGGAGCTGTTTTTT; D gene: -; clone size: -; J gene: TRBJ2-2; V gene: TRBV6-5
CDR3 protein: CASRRQSANTGELFF; CDR3 DNA: TGTGCCAGCCGACGGCAGAGCGCGAACACCGGGGAGCTGTTTTTT; D gene: -; clone size: -; J gene: TRBJ2-2; V gene: TRBV27
CDR3 protein: CASSQAADYGYTF; CDR3 DNA: TGCGCCAGCAGCCAAGCTGCGGACTATGGCTACACCTTC; D gene: -; clone size: -; J gene: TRBJ1-2; V gene: TRBV4-1
CDR3 protein: CASSYNGQGYYGYTF; CDR3 DNA: TGTGCCAGCAGCTACAACGGACAGGGGTACTATGGCTACACCTTC; D gene: TRBD1; clone size: -; J gene: TRBJ1-2; V gene: TRBV11-2
CDR3 protein: CASSDLRTGTHYEQYF; CDR3 DNA: TGTGCCAGCAGTGATCTTAGGACAGGGACACACTACGAGCAGTACTTC; D gene: TRBD1; clone size: -; J gene: TRBJ2-7; V gene: TRBV6-1
CDR3 protein: CASISQGFGNQPQHF; CDR3 DNA: TGTGCCAGTATCTCACAGGGGTTCGGCAATCAGCCCCAGCATTTT; D gene: TRBD1; clone size: -; J gene: TRBJ1-5; V gene: TRBV19
CDR3 protein: CASSLGDFRDTQYF; CDR3 DNA: TGTGCCAGCAGCCTGGGGGACTTTCGAGATACGCAGTATTTT; D gene: -; clone size: -; J gene: TRBJ2-3; V gene: TRBV5-4
CDR3 protein: CASSIGTGLDGYTF; CDR3 DNA: TGTGCCAGTAGTATAGGAACAGGGTTAGATGGCTACACCTTC; D gene: -; clone size: -; J gene: TRBJ1-2; V gene: TRBV19
CDR3 protein: CASSPSGTAYNEQFF; CDR3 DNA: TGCGCCAGCAGCCCGTCGGGGACAGCCTACAATGAGCAGTTCTTC; D gene: TRBD1; clone size: -; J gene: TRBJ2-1; V gene: TRBV4-1
CDR3 protein: CASQGISNQPQHF; CDR3 DNA: TGTGCTAGTCAGGGAATTAGCAATCAGCCCCAGCATTTT; D gene: -; clone size: -; J gene: TRBJ1-5; V gene: TRBV12-5
CDR3 protein: CASSVGQTRTDTQYF; CDR3 DNA: TGTGCCAGCAGCGTAGGACAAACCCGCACAGATACGCAGTATTTT; D gene: -; clone size: -; J gene: TRBJ2-3; V gene: TRBV9
CDR3 protein: CAISEFNQPQHF; CDR3 DNA: TGTGCCATCAGTGAATTCAATCAGCCCCAGCATTTT; D gene: -; clone size: -; J gene: TRBJ1-5; V gene: TRBV10-3
CDR3 protein: CASSPTTGSGTDTQYF; CDR3 DNA: TGTGCCAGCAGTCCCACAACAGGGTCCGGCACAGATACGCAGTATTTT; D gene: -; clone size: -; J gene: TRBJ2-3; V gene: TRBV27
CDR3 protein: CASSIGLAVYEQYF; CDR3 DNA: TGTGCCAGTAGTATAGGACTAGCGGTCTACGAGCAGTACTTC; D gene: TRBD2; clone size: few; J gene: TRBJ2-7; V gene: TRBV19
CDR3 protein: CASSQAGGTDTQYF; CDR3 DNA: TGTGCCAGCAGTCAAGCGGGGGGCACAGATACGCAGTATTTT; D gene: TRBD2; clone size: -; J gene: TRBJ2-3; V gene: TRBV6-4
CDR3 protein: CASGTDYGYTF; CDR3 DNA: TGTGCCAGCGGGACTGATTATGGCTACACCTTC; D gene: -; clone size: -; J gene: TRBJ1-2; V gene: TRBV28
CDR3 protein: CAISETGGWQPQHF; CDR3 DNA: TGTGCCATCAGTGAGACAGGGGGCTGGCAGCCCCAGCATTTT; D gene: TRBD1; clone size: -; J gene: TRBJ1-5; V gene: TRBV10-3
CDR3 protein: CASQLDRGYGYTF; CDR3 DNA: TGTGCCAGTCAATTAGACAGGGGCTATGGCTACACCTTC; D gene: TRBD1; clone size: -; J gene: TRBJ1-2; V gene: TRBV19